This is a list of T cell receptor beta chains from one sample in a study of tumor-infiltrating lymphocytes in primary liver carcinoma. Each CDR3 protein is one row after TCRdb ran MiXCR on the multiplex PCR reads. The data hold fewer than 70,000 distinct CDR3 sequences, with approximately 70% observed a single time. The sample was liver tumor tissue from sampling region 2. These receptor sequences come from a middle-aged man with primary liver carcinoma and hepatitis B virus infection. Both conserved end residues are trimmed from each CDR3. The order of the fields is CDR3 protein, J gene, CDR3 length, V gene.

AISESSTGIGINIQY	TRBJ2-4	15	TRBV10-3
AAEELTDTQY	TRBJ2-3	10	TRBV6-1
ASSPGQGNIQY	TRBJ2-4	11	TRBV9
ASGLVGKETQY	TRBJ2-5	11	TRBV12-5
TSSQDSGAGDEQY	TRBJ2-7	13	TRBV4-3
ASRGGTVQETQY	TRBJ2-5	12	TRBV12-3/TRBV12-4
AWSNSGSYNEQF	TRBJ2-1	12	TRBV30
ASSARDGDTQY	TRBJ2-3	11	TRBV11-3
ASSEAPGQGTGELF	TRBJ2-2	14	TRBV6-1
ATSDYSGNHNEQF	TRBJ2-1	13	TRBV24-1
ASSYSEGQGNTQY	TRBJ2-3	13	TRBV6-5
TSRTGYQPQH	TRBJ1-5	10	TRBV28
ASSQMALLTGATDTQY	TRBJ2-3	16	TRBV4-2
ASNLAPRVTGELF	TRBJ2-2	13	TRBV5-6
ASTFFRGGNTEAF	TRBJ1-1	13	TRBV12-3/TRBV12-4
KVHTGTEEPQY	TRBJ2-5	11	TRBV29-1
ASSGRPGLAGEPHEQY	TRBJ2-7	16	TRBV4-2
ASSPLADRAGELF	TRBJ2-2	13	TRBV6-2/TRBV6-3
ASTKWGQSNEQF	TRBJ2-1	12	TRBV11-2
ASFMTNNEQF	TRBJ2-1	10	TRBV27
NVADTQNIQY	TRBJ2-4	10	TRBV29-1
ASNPRTPVNSPLH	TRBJ1-6	13	TRBV5-6
AGSPDRGTNQPKH	TRBJ1-5	13	TRBV11-2
ASSPPGTAPYEQY	TRBJ2-7	13	TRBV6-5
ASSLTAQNTEVF	TRBJ1-1	12	TRBV12-3/TRBV12-4
SVEPMGNEQL	TRBJ2-1	10	TRBV29-1
ATSLVVGYGYT	TRBJ1-2	11	TRBV12-3/TRBV12-4
ASSRPYRWDEQF	TRBJ2-1	12	TRBV11-2
ASSQELAPHTDTQY	TRBJ2-3	14	TRBV4-2
ASWWAEAF	TRBJ1-1	8	TRBV7-9
ASSLGRVTSGNEQF	TRBJ2-1	14	TRBV7-9
ACSCAGLSTDTQY	TRBJ2-3	13	TRBV6-5